This T cell receptor (beta chain) was identified during a study of blood T cell repertoires in COVID-19. Whole-study context: Sites in the United States, Italy and Spain provided acute and convalescent COVID-19 samples. The cDNA or gDNA used as material had been derived from T cells, B-cell-depleted T cells, or PBMCs.

Per the authors' pipeline: Estimates of nucleated cell counts were drawn from the amplification of reference gene primers. Some clones are missing from TCRdb's copy, which holds only in-frame ones; the method was immunoSEQ multiplex PCR. For V, J and clone size, that table is used; D and trimming come from the DNA. The sample consists of 150,000 to 200,000 clones, 82% of them appearing once. Sequencing was performed on peripheral blood. The receptor's source is a woman in her 70s with acute or convalescent COVID-19.

The CDR3 here is CSASYFFQVTDTQYF. The CDR3, as DNA: TGCAGTGCTAGTTACTTCTTCCAGGTCACAGATACGCAGTATTTT. This chain uses TRBV20-1 with TRBJ2-3; D gene ambiguous. The V end was cut by 3 bases, the J end by 2 bases, with 15 bases between. CDR1 and CDR2 from the germline V gene are DFQATT and SNEGSKA (reference sequence). The CDR3 covers 15 residues.